Below are 32 T cell receptor beta chains sequenced from a single sample in a study of shared clonotypes between healthy human individuals. This table comes from immunoSEQ multiplex PCR, and its TCRdb copy is limited to in-frame clones, with some not included. Of 2.3 million or so clones in the sample, more than 80% were seen once. The sequenced sample consisted of naive CD4+ T cells from PBMCs. Subset noted: CD45RA+ positively selected. The receptors come from a man aged 18 to 35 in good health. Some clones in this sample may be carry-over from other donors' samples.

This rearrangement joins TRBV4-1 to TRBJ2-3; 16 bases match TRBD2. This CDR3 is 19 amino acids long. With 0 bases clipped from V and 4 bases from J, the junction kept 7 bases outside the gene matches. Germline-derived CDR1 and CDR2 are MGHRA and YSYEKL. CDR3 region: CASSQEGTSGRAVPDTQYF. The CDR3 nucleotides read TGCGCCAGCAGCCAAGAGGGGACTAGCGGGAGGGCAGTACCAGATACGCAGTATTTT.

The gene calls are TRBV28 and TRBJ2-1; D ambiguous. CDR1 and CDR2 (germline): MDHEN, SYDVKM. V was trimmed by 1 base and J by 1 base, leaving 17 bases between them. The CDR3 sequence is 18 residues long. CDR3 residues: CASSLFVSAAFSYNEQFF. The CDR3 nucleotides are TGTGCCAGCAGTTTATTTGTGTCCGCGGCGTTTTCCTACAATGAGCAGTTCTTC.

Turning to this clone: The same CDR3 is also encoded by other DNA sequences in this sample. V gene TRBV7-8 combines with J gene TRBJ2-7, with D tentatively TRBD1 (6 bases). The V gene lost 3 bases and the J gene lost 0 bases, with 9 bases spanning the gap. The CDR3 is 14 amino acids. CDR1 and CDR2 from the germline V gene are SGHVS and FQNEAQ. CDR3 sequence (DNA): TGTGCCAGCAGCTTGGACAGATTCTCCTACGAGCAGTACTTC. It yields the protein CASSLDRFSYEQYF.

The rearrangement joins TRBV7-3 to TRBJ2-3, with D possibly being TRBD2 (6 bases). Germline-derived CDR1 and CDR2 are SGHTA and FQGTGA. Between the trimmed V and J ends, which lost 2 bases and 2 bases, there was a span of 11 bases. This CDR3 has 15 amino acids. The CDR3 region is CASSLLGGATDTQYF. CDR3 nucleotides: TGTGCCAGCAGCTTATTGGGGGGAGCCACAGATACGCAGTATTTT.

V usage is TRBV19 and J usage is TRBJ2-3, with 7 nucleotides matching TRBD2. There are 20 residues in the CDR3. Trimming took 9 bases from V and 6 from J; bases not matched to a gene: 30. The germline CDR1 and CDR2 sequences are LNHDA and SQIVND (reference sequence). The CDR3 sequence: CASHLLWIATGGHGYDTQYF. CDR3 DNA sequence: TGTGCCAGCCACCTGCTCTGGATTGCGACGGGAGGCCACGGGTACGATACGCAGTATTTT.

Remarks on this clone: The sample contains more than one DNA sequence encoding this CDR3. The chain is built from TRBV28 and TRBJ2-7; D call uncertain. The CDR3 length is 12 residues. Germline V gene data show CDR1 as MDHEN and CDR2 as SYDVKM. V shed 3 bases and J shed 5 bases, with 8 bases lying between them. CDR3: CASSFRVHEQYF. The CDR3 DNA follows: TGTGCCAGCAGTTTTAGGGTCCACGAGCAGTACTTC.

V is TRBV5-8 and J is TRBJ1-2; D is possibly TRBD1 (6 bases). The CDR3 sequence is 16 residues long. Germline V gene sequence: CDR1 SGHTS, CDR2 YDEGEE. Trimming left V 2 bases short and J 5 bases short, with 19 bases between. In DNA, the CDR3 is TGTGCCAGCAGCTTACTTTTGAGGGCAGGGGTATATGGCTACACCTTC. Protein product: CASSLLLRAGVYGYTF.

On this clone: Other DNA variants within this sample encode the same CDR3. The V call is TRBV28, the J call TRBJ2-5; no definite D call. Trimming cost V 6 bases and J 5 bases, with 7 bases left between them. The CDR3 length is 11 residues. Per the germline V gene, CDR1 is MDHEN and CDR2 is SYDVKM. The DNA for the CDR3 is TGTGCCAGCAGGGTCGAGGAGACCCAGTACTTC. This codes for CASRVEETQYF.

The chain has TRBV28 and TRBJ1-2; possible D gene TRBD1, 5 bases. The CDR3 extends over 12 amino acids. CDR1 is MDHEN and CDR2 is SYDVKM in the germline V gene. V was cut by 6 bases and J by 8 bases, with 13 bases left in between. The CDR3 nucleotides read TGTGCCAGCAGGTCGAACACAGGAGGCTACACCTTC. Its translation: CASRSNTGGYTF.

The J gene is TRBJ2-1, the V gene TRBV5-1; D remains unclear. V was shortened by 6 bases and J by 7 bases, with 11 bases between the two germline ends. Per the germline V gene, CDR1 is SGHRS and CDR2 is YFSETQ. The CDR3 is made up of 12 amino acids. This CDR3 is CASKYVTNEQFF. For the CDR3, the DNA is TGCGCCAGCAAGTACGTAACGAATGAGCAGTTCTTC.

The chain is built from TRBV18 and TRBJ1-5, with 7 bases matching TRBD1. Germline loops: CDR1 KGHSH, CDR2 LQKENI. J lost 3 bases, V lost 1 base, and 3 bases had no gene match. The CDR3 extends over 15 amino acids. Here the CDR3 reads CASSPRGQVNQPQHF. CDR3 nucleotide sequence: TGTGCCAGCTCACCACGTGGACAGGTCAATCAGCCCCAGCATTTT.

The chain is built from TRBV27 and TRBJ2-5; 8 bases agree with TRBD2. Germline assignment: CDR1 MNHEY and CDR2 SMNVEV (reference sequence). This CDR3 contains 14 residues. Losses at the gene ends were 3 bases for V and 5 bases for J; bases not matched to a gene: 5. The CDR3 reads CASSFRPGGETQYF. Written as DNA, the CDR3 is TGTGCCAGCAGTTTTCGTCCGGGAGGGGAGACCCAGTACTTC.

The chain joins TRBV7-2 to TRBJ1-2; 7 bases line up with TRBD1. Unmatched junction bases numbered 7, after V lost 4 bases and J lost 8 bases. The CDR3 has 13 amino acids. Germline CDR1 reads SGHTA; CDR2 reads FQGNSA. In DNA form, the CDR3 reads TGTGCCAGCAGCTCCGGGACAGCAAAAGGCTACACCTTC. Translation gives CASSSGTAKGYTF.

CDR3 DNA sequence: TGTGCCAGCAGCTTGGGGGTCAACCAAGAGACCCAGTACTTC. It yields the protein CASSLGVNQETQYF. This chain links TRBV5-4 with TRBJ2-5; D remains unclear. Trimming shortened V by 0 bases and J by 0 bases, and 6 bases separated the two germline ends. The CDR3 has 14 amino acids. Per the germline V gene, CDR1 is SGHNT and CDR2 is YYREEE (reference sequence). The entire variable domain, with the rest obtained from reference TRBV5-4 and TRBJ2-5, is as follows: ETGVTQSPTHLIKTRGQQVTLRCSSQSGHNTVSWYQQALGQGPQFIFQYYREEENGRGNFPPRFSGLQFPNYSSELNVNALELDDSALYLCASSLGVNQETQYFGPGTRLLVL.

The chain combines TRBV9 with TRBJ2-2, with D possibly matching TRBD1 (6 bases). In germline, CDR1 is SGDLS, CDR2 YYNGEE. Trimming pared 4 bases from V and 4 bases from J, leaving 17 bases between. This CDR3 comprises 16 residues. The CDR3 is CASSRGGQGFTGELFF. CDR3 DNA sequence: TGTGCCAGCAGCCGGGGCGGGCAGGGGTTCACCGGGGAGCTGTTTTTT.

The chain has TRBV18 and TRBJ2-2, with 8 positions matching TRBD1. V gave up 2 bases and J gave up 2 bases; unmatched junction bases: 4. Germline V lookup: CDR1 KGHSH, CDR2 LQKENI. The CDR3 is 16 amino acids. This CDR3 reads CASSPYSGGNTGELFF. The CDR3 region has the DNA TGTGCCAGCTCACCATATTCAGGGGGCAACACCGGGGAGCTGTTTTTT.

The CDR3 nucleotides read TGTGCCAGCAGTCGAAGTCTAGGGCTGGGTGAGCAGTTCTTC. As protein: CASSRSLGLGEQFF. V gene TRBV6-5 combines with J gene TRBJ2-1; D gene unclear. V shed 5 bases and J shed 9 bases, with 17 bases lying between them. Germline V CDR1 and CDR2: MNHEY, SVGAGI. This CDR3 has 14 amino acids.

The chain's CDR3 is CASSLVSAYGYTF. In DNA, the CDR3 is TGTGCCAGCAGCTTAGTTTCGGCCTATGGCTACACCTTC. The rearrangement uses TRBV7-2 and TRBJ1-2; D not certain. The CDR3 is 13 amino acids. Between the trimmed V and J ends, which lost 1 base and 4 bases, there was a span of 7 bases. CDR1 is SGHTA and CDR2 is FQGNSA in the germline V gene.

In DNA, the CDR3 is TGTGCCAGCAGCCTCAAACTAGCAAACAATGAGCAGTTCTTC. This translates into CASSLKLANNEQFF. The chain combines TRBV27 with TRBJ2-1; the D gene is possibly TRBD2 (6 bases). Trimming removed 6 bases at V and 5 bases at J, with 14 bases between. The CDR3 runs to 14 residues. Germline V gene lookup returns CDR1 MNHEY and CDR2 SMNVEV (reference sequence).

The V call is TRBV6-1, the J call TRBJ2-7; 11 bases agree with TRBD1. The CDR3 has 15 amino acids. V shed 4 bases, J shed 6 bases, and the junction held 8 bases outside the gene matches. Germline lookup yields CDR1 MNHNS and CDR2 SASEGT. This CDR3 reads CASSAGQGATPEQYF. The CDR3, as DNA: TGTGCCAGCAGTGCCGGACAGGGGGCGACCCCCGAGCAGTACTTC.

V is TRBV18 and J is TRBJ2-7, with TRBD1 matching over 9 bases. Trimming cost V 3 bases and J 3 bases; bases outside gene matches: 12. Per the germline V gene, CDR1 is KGHSH and CDR2 is LQKENI. CDR3 length equals 17 residues. The CDR3: CASSPKQVTGGLYEQYF. CDR3 DNA: TGTGCCAGCTCACCGAAACAAGTAACAGGGGGCCTCTACGAGCAGTACTTC.

The V call is TRBV7-2, the J call TRBJ2-2; D is unresolved. The germline V gene has CDR1 SGHTA and CDR2 FQGNSA. The V end was cut by 1 base, the J end by 5 bases, with 11 bases between. The CDR3 is made up of 15 amino acids. The CDR3 is CASSLGQSMTGELFF. As DNA, the CDR3 is TGTGCCAGCAGCTTAGGGCAGAGTATGACCGGGGAGCTGTTTTTT.

The rearrangement links TRBV9 to TRBJ1-2, with D uncertain. V lost 4 bases and J lost 0, with 13 bases in between. This CDR3 is built from 15 residues. Germline V gene data show CDR1 as SGDLS and CDR2 as YYNGEE. The DNA for the CDR3 is TGTGCCAGCAGCCCTGGACGGGAGCCTAACTATGGCTACACCTTC. Translated: CASSPGREPNYGYTF.

The chain links TRBV28 to TRBJ2-7; possible D gene TRBD2, 6 bases. CDR3 length: 8 residues. Germline CDR1 reads MDHEN; CDR2 reads SYDVKM. As DNA, the CDR3 is TGTCGGGCGGGGGAGCAGTACTTC. Amino acid sequence: CRAGEQYF.

To note about this clone: The junction shows a germline mismatch at one end, possibly a read error. The chain links TRBV5-4 to TRBJ2-1; 9 nucleotides line up with TRBD2. This CDR3 has 17 amino acids. Germline CDR1 SGHNT, CDR2 YYREEE (reference sequence). CDR3 nucleotide sequence: TGTGCCAGCAGCCCGTCAGTTGGGACTAGCCGAGACAAGGAGCAGTTCTTC. It specifies CASSPSVGTSRDKEQFF.

As to this clone: Distinct nucleotide sequences in the sample also encode this CDR3. The chain couples TRBV7-3 to TRBJ2-2; no clear D gene. Trimming took off 0 bases at V and 0 bases at J, with 5 bases between the two ends. Per germline, CDR1 SGHTA and CDR2 FQGTGA. This CDR3 is 15 amino acids long. The CDR3 nucleotides read TGTGCCAGCAGCTTAACCGGCGCGAACACCGGGGAGCTGTTTTTT. Amino acids: CASSLTGANTGELFF. Combining the CDR3 with reference TRBV7-3 and TRBJ2-2 gives the whole variable domain GAGVSQTPSNKVTEKGKYVELRCDPISGHTALYWYRQSLGQGPEFLIYFQGTGAADDSGLPNDRFFAVRPEGSVSTLKIQRTERGDSAVYLCASSLTGANTGELFFGEGSRLTVL.

The V and J genes are TRBV28 and TRBJ2-1; possible D gene TRBD2, 6 bases. The CDR3 runs to 15 residues. Germline assignment: CDR1 MDHEN and CDR2 SYDVKM. Trimming removed 6 bases at V and 6 bases at J, with 18 bases between. The CDR3 DNA is TGTGCCAGCAGCCCTGGGGGGACTCCCCTCAATGAGCAGTTCTTC. This gives the protein CASSPGGTPLNEQFF.

The V call is TRBV19, the J call TRBJ2-1, with D possibly being TRBD2 (6 bases). V lost 4 bases and J 5 bases, leaving 12 bases between the germline ends. In germline, CDR1 is LNHDA, CDR2 SQIVND (reference sequence). The CDR3 loop spans 14 amino acids. The CDR3 coding sequence is TGTGCCAGTAGTAGAGGAGGGCTTAACAATGAGCAGTTCTTC. Amino acid sequence: CASSRGGLNNEQFF.

The chain joins TRBV30 to TRBJ2-2; the D is unclear. The CDR3 totals 12 residues. V shed 2 bases and J shed 6 bases, with 7 bases lying between them. CDR1 and CDR2 (germline): GTSNPN, SVGIG (reference sequence). The chain's CDR3 is CAWSQRPGELFF. As DNA, the CDR3 is TGTGCCTGGAGTCAAAGACCCGGGGAGCTGTTTTTT.

For the CDR3, the DNA is TGTGCCAGCAGCTTAGAAGCGGGAAGCACCGGGGAGCTGTTTTTT. It codes for CASSLEAGSTGELFF. The J gene is TRBJ2-2, the V gene TRBV7-9; 7 nucleotides align to TRBD2. The CDR3 has 15 amino acids. Germline-derived CDR1 and CDR2 are SEHNR and FQNEAQ (reference sequence). V was pared by 1 base and J by 4 bases, with 3 bases of the junction left unmatched.

The rearrangement joins TRBV7-9 to TRBJ2-1; D not resolved. Germline values: CDR1 SEHNR, CDR2 FQNEAQ (reference sequence). V lost 2 bases, J lost 12 bases, and 8 bases lay in between. The CDR3 contains 11 residues. The CDR3: CASSLNVRQFF. As DNA, the CDR3 is TGTGCCAGCAGCTTAAACGTAAGGCAGTTCTTC.

The chain couples TRBV5-1 to TRBJ1-2; 8 positions match TRBD1. Germline V CDR1 and CDR2: SGHRS, YFSETQ. The V gene end was trimmed by 0 bases and the J gene end by 13 bases; junction bases not matched to a gene: 14. The CDR3 loop spans 15 amino acids. The DNA of the CDR3 is TGCGCCAGCAGCTTGGCCTCGGGGACAGGAGGAGGGCTCACCTTC. This encodes CASSLASGTGGGLTF.